This T cell receptor beta chain was sequenced for a study of T-cell reconstitution after alpha-beta-depleted transplantation in children (dated by TCRdb to the mid-2010s). Describing the broader study: Using TCR repertoire profiling, the study followed T-cell immune reconstitution in a quantitative way in children after TCRalphabeta/CD19-depleted allogeneic hematopoietic cell transplantation. Study-wide conclusions, independent of this receptor: Over subsequent months, a decline in hyperexpanded clone frequencies was noted, and after one year, T-cell counts and TCRbeta diversity were mostly ascribed to newly produced T cells. Apparently early alphabetaT-cell count recovery about two months after transplant reportedly relied on only several hundred rapidly expanded clones derived from non-depleted graft cells. In some patients, high TCRbeta diversity at day 60 was attributed to recipient T cells and intrathymic progenitors that had survived conditioning.

CDR1 and CDR2 were assigned from the germline V gene as SGDLS and YYNGEE. Including the terminal cysteine and phenylalanine, the CDR3 comprises 17 residues. Only the CDR3 DNA stays, 51 bases, in frame from base 1. Cut back by 0 bases and 3 bases, the V and J ends lie 16 bases apart. Read against the paper, the sample's treatment or condition label means: allogeneic hematopoietic cell transplantation with graft depleted of TCRalphabeta T cells and CD19 B cells. The children who served as transplant recipients had been given grafts of TCRalphabeta/CD19-depleted allogeneic hematopoietic cells. This clonotype showed up many times. Its binding antigen is unknown. Per-nucleotide qualities are absent, and no much larger clonotype sits a single base away. Library construction relied on PCR. TCRdb names Illumina HiSeq 2500 as the instrument used. TCR libraries were prepared with molecular barcoding, using unique molecular identifiers to normalize TCRbeta repertoire quantification. Through fastp at Q25 and MiXCR, TCRdb rebuilt clones from the public reads, retaining in-frame beta chains. Every entry covers one CDR3 protein and lists the most common genes and DNA from its rows. Recorded for this sample are almost 500,000 distinct CDR3 sequences; under 12% of them occurred a single time. Together, the top ten hold just over 2% of the sample.

The sequence joins TRBV9 to TRBJ2-1, with the D gene too uncertain to name. This clonotype originated in a child aged 2-15 years with inherited bone marrow failure, due to receive a stem cell transplant. The material sequenced was PBMCs, taken before TCRalphabeta/CD19-depleted stem cell transplant. The CDR3 sequence is CASSVVMQVPSYNEQFF. The DNA sequence is as follows: TGTGCCAGCAGCGTAGTTATGCAGGTCCCTAGCTACAATGAGCAGTTCTTC.